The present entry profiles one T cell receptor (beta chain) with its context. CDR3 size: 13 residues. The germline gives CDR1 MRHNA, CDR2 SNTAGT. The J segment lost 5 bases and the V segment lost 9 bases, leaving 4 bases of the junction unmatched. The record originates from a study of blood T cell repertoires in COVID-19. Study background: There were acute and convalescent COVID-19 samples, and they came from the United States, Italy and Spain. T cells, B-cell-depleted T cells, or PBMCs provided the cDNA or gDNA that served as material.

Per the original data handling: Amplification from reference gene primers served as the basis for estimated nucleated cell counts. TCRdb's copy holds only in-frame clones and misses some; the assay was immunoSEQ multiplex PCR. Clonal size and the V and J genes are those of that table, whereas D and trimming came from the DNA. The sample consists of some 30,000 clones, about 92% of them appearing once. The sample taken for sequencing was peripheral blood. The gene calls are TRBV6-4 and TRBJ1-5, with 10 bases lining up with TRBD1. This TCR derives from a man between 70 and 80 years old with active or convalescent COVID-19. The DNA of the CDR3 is TGTGCCAGGAAGGGACAGGGGTATCAGCCCCAGCATTTT. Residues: CARKGQGYQPQHF.